These 8 T cell receptor beta chains originate from one sample sequenced in a study of blood T cell repertoires in COVID-19. The repertoire was sequenced with immunoSEQ multiplex PCR; TCRdb's copy has only in-frame clones and lacks some. The sample lists 200,000 to 300,000 clones; about 85% were seen once. Specimen: peripheral blood. All receptors derive from a man in his 60s with acute or convalescent COVID-19.

V and J are TRBV27 and TRBJ1-1; D is perhaps TRBD1 (5 bases). The CDR3 extends over 15 amino acids. V lost 7 bases and J lost 0, with 15 bases in between. The germline CDR1 and CDR2 sequences are MNHEY and SMNVEV (reference sequence). The CDR3: CASTSPGSMNTEAFF. CDR3 sequence (DNA): TGTGCCAGCACCTCCCCAGGGTCCATGAACACTGAAGCTTTCTTT.

The chain recombines TRBV3-1 (or the pseudogene TRBV3-2) with TRBJ2-6; 7 bases are a match to TRBD1. The length of the CDR3 is 18 residues. J was trimmed by 0 bases and V by 3 bases; bases with no gene match: 8. CDR1 is LGHDT, CDR2 YNNKEL, per germline (reference sequence). The CDR3 region is CASSHWTGLRSGANVLTF. The CDR3 DNA follows: TGTGCCAGCAGCCATTGGACAGGATTACGCTCTGGGGCCAACGTCCTGACTTTC.

The chain joins TRBV27 to TRBJ2-6; TRBD1 agrees at 8 bases. Germline CDR1 MNHEY, CDR2 SMNVEV (reference sequence). This CDR3 has 17 amino acids. The V gene end was trimmed by 8 bases and the J gene end by 3 bases; junction bases not matched to a gene: 12. CDR3 region: CASLPGRGRVGANVLTF. The CDR3 DNA is TGTGCCAGCCTCCCAGGCAGGGGGCGGGTTGGGGCCAACGTCCTGACTTTC.

The V and J genes are TRBV6-5 and TRBJ1-4, with a weak D call TRBD1 (6 bases). This CDR3 is built from 15 residues. Trimming cost V 6 bases and J 6 bases, with 17 bases left between them. Germline values: CDR1 MNHEY, CDR2 SVGAGI. The CDR3 DNA follows: TGTGCCAGCAGATCCTCCGGGGGGCGTGATGAAAAACTGTTTTTT. It specifies CASRSSGGRDEKLFF.

The chain couples TRBV3-1 (or the pseudogene TRBV3-2) to TRBJ2-7, with a weak D call TRBD1 (8 bases). V was cut by 2 bases and J by 3 bases, with 17 bases left in between. The germline V gene has CDR1 LGHDT and CDR2 YNNKEL (reference sequence). The CDR3 contains 16 residues. The CDR3 bases are TGTGCCAGCAGCCAACTGTGGACAGGGAGGGGCTACGAGCAGTACTTC. It codes for CASSQLWTGRGYEQYF.

The genes are TRBV5-1 and TRBJ1-2; no firm D call. Trimming removed 5 bases from V and 6 bases from J, with 20 bases in between. The CDR3 totals 15 residues. Germline values: CDR1 SGHRS, CDR2 YFSETQ. The CDR3 DNA follows: TGCGCCAGCAGTCCTCAAGGAGGGATACAAGATGGCTACACCTTC. Residues: CASSPQGGIQDGYTF.

The J gene is TRBJ1-1, the V gene TRBV6-5; tentative D call: TRBD1 (5 bases). Trimming pared 6 bases from V and 6 bases from J, leaving 11 bases between. The germline CDR1 and CDR2 sequences are MNHEY and SVGAGI. The CDR3 length is 12 residues. The CDR3 bases are TGTGCCAGCAGCTCCAGGGTTGCTGAAGCTTTCTTT. Translating it yields CASSSRVAEAFF.

This clone has just one count. The chain employs TRBV6-2 or TRBV6-3 and TRBJ2-3; D possibly corresponds to TRBD1 (5 bases). Trimming left V 5 bases short and J 2 bases short, with 14 bases between. There are 15 residues in the CDR3. Germline V gene data show CDR1 as MNHEY and CDR2 as SVGEGT. CDR3 amino acids: CASSTARTYTDTQYF. CDR3 DNA: TGTGCCAGCAGTACCGCTAGGACATACACAGATACGCAGTATTTT.